The rows below give T cell receptor beta chains drawn from one sample of a study of shared clonotypes between healthy human individuals. Method: immunoSEQ multiplex PCR; TCRdb's copy keeps in-frame clones and lacks some. In the table there are millions of clones, just under 95% of which are singletons. The sequenced material came from naive CD8+ T cells sorted from blood. These TCRs come from a man between 18 and 29 years old in good health. Both conserved end residues are part of each CDR3. Fields, in order: V gene, D gene, clone size, J gene, CDR3 DNA, CDR3 protein. A D gene is named only where the DNA matches it firmly. Clone size appears in some rows only: once, few, many, or a class for an expanded clone.

TRBV27	NA	NA	TRBJ1-2	TGTGCCAGCAGTCCTGCGATCCCGGGTGGCTACACCTTC	CASSPAIPGGYTF
TRBV7-9	TRBD1	NA	TRBJ1-4	TGTGCCAGCAGCTTAGAACGAGCGGGACAGGTTAATGAAAAACTGTTTTTT	CASSLERAGQVNEKLFF
TRBV11-2	NA	NA	TRBJ2-4	TGTGCCAGCAACACTCCAGGGGGGAACGTTCAGTACTTC	CASNTPGGNVQYF
TRBV19	NA	NA	TRBJ2-7	TGTGCCAGTAGTATAGCGGTGAGCTACGAGCAGTACTTC	CASSIAVSYEQYF
TRBV7-2	TRBD2	once	TRBJ2-1	TGTGCCAGCAGCGCCCCCGGGACTAGTGGCTACAATGAGCAGTTCTTC	CASSAPGTSGYNEQFF
TRBV29-1	TRBD1	NA	TRBJ1-2	TGCAGCGTCCCAACGGACAGGGGAGGCGAGTATGGCTACACCTTC	CSVPTDRGGEYGYTF
TRBV7-2	NA	few	TRBJ2-7	TGTGCCAGCAGCTTTTCAATAGCGGATTTGAGCTACGAGCAGTACTTC	CASSFSIADLSYEQYF
TRBV7-9	NA	NA	TRBJ1-4	TGTGCCAGCAGCGCACCCTCGACAGGTTGGGAAAAACTGTTTTTT	CASSAPSTGWEKLFF
TRBV9	TRBD2	NA	TRBJ2-7	TGTGCCAGCAGCGCGGGGAGTATGCGGGAGGGCCCGTACGAGCAGTACTTC	CASSAGSMREGPYEQYF
TRBV4-3	NA	NA	TRBJ1-4	TGCGCCAGCAGCTTCGTGCAGGGATCTAATGAAAAACTGTTTTTT	CASSFVQGSNEKLFF
TRBV27	NA	NA	TRBJ2-7	TGTGCCAGCGGTCCCCGGTACGAGCAGTACTTC	CASGPRYEQYF
TRBV6-1	NA	NA	TRBJ2-2	TGTGCCAGCAATAGGGGAGCCGGGGAGCTGTTTTTT	CASNRGAGELFF
TRBV27	NA	NA	TRBJ2-1	TGTGCCAGCAGTCCCCTTTTCAGCTACAATGAGCAGTTCTTC	CASSPLFSYNEQFF
TRBV28	NA	NA	TRBJ2-5	TGTGCCAGCAGTTTAGATGGCGAAGAGACCCAGTACTTC	CASSLDGEETQYF
TRBV30	TRBD1	NA	TRBJ2-7	TGTGCCTGGACCCTTCGGGACAGGGGTTACGAGCAGTACTTC	CAWTLRDRGYEQYF
TRBV5-1	NA	NA	TRBJ2-5	TGCGCCAGCAATCCCTTGGGTAGTTCGGAGACCCAGTACTTC	CASNPLGSSETQYF
TRBV2	NA	NA	TRBJ2-7	TGTGCCAGCAGTGGGTCTAACGAGCAGTACTTC	CASSGSNEQYF
TRBV21-1	NA	NA	TRBJ1-1	TGTGCCAGCCAGAGGGCCCGGGGCTCTAGCGACACTGAAGCTTTCTTT	CASQRARGSSDTEAFF
TRBV5-5	TRBD1	NA	TRBJ1-1	TGTGCCAGCGCCCTGACAGGGGGCCTCGCTGAAGCTTTCTTT	CASALTGGLAEAFF
TRBV7-8	NA	NA	TRBJ1-5	TGTGCCAGCAGCTTAGCGGAGGGGCGAGGGACTCAGCCCCAGCATTTT	CASSLAEGRGTQPQHF
TRBV28	NA	once	TRBJ2-1	TGTGCCAGCAGTTCATGGGGGGACAATGAGCAGTTCTTC	CASSSWGDNEQFF
TRBV2	NA	few	TRBJ1-1	TGTGCCAGCAGTGATCAAGCTGAAGCTTTCTTT	CASSDQAEAFF
TRBV7-9	TRBD2	NA	TRBJ2-5	TGTGCCAGCAGCCCACCCGTAGGACTAGCGGGAGAGACCCAGTACTTC	CASSPPVGLAGETQYF
TRBV11-2	NA	NA	TRBJ2-3	TGTGCCAGCAGCTTAGAAGGGAGCGATACGCAGTATTTT	CASSLEGSDTQYF
TRBV11-2	TRBD1	NA	TRBJ1-2	TGTGCCAGCAGCGCCTCTGGGGACAGGGTGGCGGGCTACACCTTC	CASSASGDRVAGYTF
TRBV23-1	NA	NA	TRBJ1-6	TGCGCCAGCAGTCAATCGTCGGCCAGGGTTCTGGGGGAATACTCACCCCTCCACTTT	CASSQSSARVLGEYSPLHF
TRBV27	NA	NA	TRBJ2-3	TGTGCCAGCAGTATTGTCGGAAGCACAGATACGCAGTATTTT	CASSIVGSTDTQYF
TRBV6-6	NA	NA	TRBJ2-3	TGTGCCAGCAGTTTTACTTCCCGGGGGTTCACAGATACGCAGTATTTT	CASSFTSRGFTDTQYF
TRBV4-3	TRBD1	NA	TRBJ1-6	TGCGCCAGCAGCCAAGAAATTAGGGACAGGGGGCTTAATTCACCCCTCCACTTT	CASSQEIRDRGLNSPLHF
TRBV19	NA	NA	TRBJ1-1	TGTGCCAGTAGTATAGATGGCAGACCGAACACTGAAGCTTTCTTT	CASSIDGRPNTEAFF
TRBV9	NA	NA	TRBJ2-7	TGTGCCAGCAGCGTAGGGGGTCTCGACGAGCAGTACTTC	CASSVGGLDEQYF
TRBV4-3	TRBD2	NA	TRBJ2-1	TGCGCCAGCAGCCTGGGACTAGCGGGAGCTGATGAGCAGTTCTTC	CASSLGLAGADEQFF
TRBV27	TRBD2	NA	TRBJ2-7	TGTGCCAGCAGTTTGCTAGCGGACTCCTACGAGCAGTACTTC	CASSLLADSYEQYF
TRBV19	NA	NA	TRBJ2-7	TGTGCCAGTAGCCTTCAACTTTTACCCGCCTACGAGCAGTACTTC	CASSLQLLPAYEQYF
TRBV11-2	NA	NA	TRBJ2-7	TGTGCCAGCAGCTTAGATGAGGTCAGGACGGGCTACGAGCAGTACTTC	CASSLDEVRTGYEQYF